One sample yielded the 10 T cell receptor beta chains listed below, sequenced in a study of early T cells in non-severe SARS-CoV-2 infection. Each CDR3 protein is one row after TCRdb ran MiXCR on the 5' RACE reads. Among 100,000 to 120,000 distinct CDR3 sequences listed, roughly 12% were seen once. This sample comprised whole blood, obtained at baseline. Receptors were obtained from an adult who was a healthcare worker with PCR-confirmed SARS-CoV-2 infection or an uninfected control (not recorded which).

The V call is TRBV11-2, the J call TRBJ2-4; D is ambiguous. This CDR3 spans 14 amino acids. The V end was cut by 3 bases, the J end by 0 bases, with 6 bases between. CDR1 and CDR2 (germline): SGHAT, FQNNGV. The chain's CDR3 is CASSLRLAKNIQYF. The DNA of the CDR3 is TGTGCCAGCAGCTTGCGCCTAGCCAAAAACATTCAGTACTTC.

This clonotype appeared many times. This sequence joins TRBV6-2 or TRBV6-3 and TRBJ1-5; D is uncertain. The CDR3 loop spans 17 amino acids. V was shortened by 8 bases and J by 0 bases, with 20 bases between the two germline ends. CDR1 MNHEY and CDR2 SVGEGT come from the germline V gene. The CDR3 loop is CASRPELFVYSNQPQHF. The CDR3, as DNA: TGTGCCAGCCGGCCAGAACTATTTGTTTATAGCAATCAGCCCCAGCATTTT.

The table lists this clonotype with a few counts. The V and J genes are TRBV6-6 and TRBJ2-7; perhaps TRBD2 as D (5 bases). This CDR3 contains 14 residues. Germline CDR1 and CDR2: MNHNY and SVGAGI (reference sequence). Trimming left V 2 bases short and J 0 bases short, with 8 bases between. The CDR3 DNA is TGTGCCAGCAGTTACGGACTCAGCTCCTACGAGCAGTACTTC. Protein sequence: CASSYGLSSYEQYF.

This clonotype was seen a few times. The chain combines TRBV6-5 with TRBJ1-2; D may be TRBD1 (6 bases). This CDR3 has 12 residues. CDR1 is MNHEY, CDR2 SVGAGI, per germline. Trimming took off 5 bases at V and 7 bases at J, with 11 bases between the two ends. CDR3 in DNA: TGTGCCAGCAGTCTCAAGGGGGGTGGCTACACCTTC. It translates to CASSLKGGGYTF.

The J gene is TRBJ2-1, the V gene TRBV29-1, with D uncertain. This CDR3 region has 16 residues. Germline CDR1 SQVTM, CDR2 ANQGSEA. V lost 2 bases, J lost 0 bases, and 14 bases lay in between. The CDR3 DNA sequence: TGCAGCGTTGAATACGTGGCCGCAAGCTCCTACAATGAGCAGTTCTTC. It is translated as CSVEYVAASSYNEQFF.

This clonotype was detected a few times. The chain uses TRBV28 and TRBJ2-3; 11 nucleotides agree with TRBD2. The CDR3 runs 16 residues. V shed 2 bases, J shed 3 bases, and the junction held 4 bases outside the gene matches. From germline, CDR1 is MDHEN and CDR2 SYDVKM. The CDR3 sequence: CASSLASGRLTDTQYF. CDR3 nucleotides: TGTGCCAGCAGTTTAGCTAGCGGGAGGTTGACAGATACGCAGTATTTT.

This clonotype was seen ten or more times. The chain is built from TRBV11-2 and TRBJ2-1, with D possibly being TRBD2 (6 bases). Germline lookup yields CDR1 SGHAT and CDR2 FQNNGV. The CDR3 sequence is 16 residues long. Trimming cost V 4 bases and J 0 bases, with 13 bases left between them. CDR3 in DNA: TGTGCCAGCAGCTCCCGGGGACTGACCTCCTACAATGAGCAGTTCTTC. Protein product: CASSSRGLTSYNEQFF.

The rearrangement uses TRBV5-1 and TRBJ2-3, with D maybe TRBD2 (5 bases). CDR1 is SGHRS, CDR2 YFSETQ, per germline. The V end lost 4 bases, the J end lost 2 bases, and 11 bases lay between the germline ends. CDR3 length equals 14 residues. The CDR3 protein is CASSPDSYTDTQYF. The CDR3 nucleotides are TGCGCCAGCAGCCCGGACTCCTACACAGATACGCAGTATTTT.

The rearrangement links TRBV20-1 to TRBJ1-4, with unresolved D. The CDR3 sequence is 10 residues long. Trimming took 7 bases from V and 8 from J, leaving 8 bases between them. Germline V gene sequence: CDR1 DFQATT, CDR2 SNEGSKA (reference sequence). CDR3 bases: TGCAGTGTGGCTCGGGAAAAACTGTTTTTT. It specifies CSVAREKLFF.

This chain joins TRBV20-1 and TRBJ1-2; 9 bases line up with TRBD1. With V trimmed by 5 bases and J by 4 bases, 5 bases remained unmatched. The CDR3 length is 13 residues. CDR1 is DFQATT, CDR2 SNEGSKA, per germline (reference sequence). CDR3 DNA: TGCAGTGCTGCTGACAGGGGGGCCTATGGCTACACCTTC. Amino acids: CSAADRGAYGYTF.